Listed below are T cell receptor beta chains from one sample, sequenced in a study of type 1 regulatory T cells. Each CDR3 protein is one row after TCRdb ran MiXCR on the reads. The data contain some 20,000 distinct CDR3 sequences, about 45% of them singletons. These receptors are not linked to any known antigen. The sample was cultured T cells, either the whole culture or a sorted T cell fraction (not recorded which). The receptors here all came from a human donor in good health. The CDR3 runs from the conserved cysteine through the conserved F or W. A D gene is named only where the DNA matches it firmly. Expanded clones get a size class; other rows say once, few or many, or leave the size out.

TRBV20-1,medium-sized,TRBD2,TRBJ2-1,TGCAGTGCTAGCCTGGCTAGCGGGGGGCCTGAGCAGTTCTTC,CSASLASGGPEQFF
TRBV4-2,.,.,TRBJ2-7,TGTGCCAGCAGCCAAGTTCTAGCACAACCCTACGAGCAGTACTTC,CASSQVLAQPYEQYF
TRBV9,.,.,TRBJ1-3,TGTGCCAGCAGCGTAGAAGCGAGCTCTGGAAACACCATATATTTT,CASSVEASSGNTIYF
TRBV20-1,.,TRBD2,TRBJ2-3,TGCAGTGCTAGAGATATACTAGCGAGCACAGATACGCAGTATTTT,CSARDILASTDTQYF
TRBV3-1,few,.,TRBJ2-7,TGTGCCAGCAGCCAAGTCGTCCCCTTCGAGCAGTACTTC,CASSQVVPFEQYF
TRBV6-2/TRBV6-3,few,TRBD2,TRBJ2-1,TGTGCCAGCAGAGACCCGGGGGGGGGCGCATACAATGAGCAGTTCTTC,CASRDPGGGAYNEQFF
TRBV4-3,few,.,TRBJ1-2,TGCGCCAGCAGCCAAGACAGGGCTAACTATGGCTACACCTTC,CASSQDRANYGYTF
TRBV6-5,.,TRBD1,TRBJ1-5,TGTGCCAGCAGATCGACAGGGGCGGGTAATCAGCCCCAGCATTTT,CASRSTGAGNQPQHF
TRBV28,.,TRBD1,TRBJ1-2,TGTGCCAGCAGTCCCCGGGACAGGGGAAACTATGGCTACACCTTC,CASSPRDRGNYGYTF
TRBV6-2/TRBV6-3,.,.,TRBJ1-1,TGTGCCAGCAGTTACTCGAGGTACAGAGCTATGAACACTGAAGCTTTCTTT,CASSYSRYRAMNTEAFF
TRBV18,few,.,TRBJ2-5,TGTGCCAGCTCGCGGGCCCTCCCGGAGACCCAGTACTTC,CASSRALPETQYF
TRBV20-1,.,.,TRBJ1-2,TGCAGTGCTAGAGGTGGGGGATTATCTATGGGCTACACCTTC,CSARGGGLSMGYTF
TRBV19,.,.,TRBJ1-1,TGTGCCAGTAGTATCATGGGGGAAGCCCTGAACACTGAAGCTTTCTTT,CASSIMGEALNTEAFF
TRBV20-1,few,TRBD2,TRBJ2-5,TGCAGTGCCATAAGCGGGGGGGCTAAGGCCCAGTACTTC,CSAISGGAKAQYF
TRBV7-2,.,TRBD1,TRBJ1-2,TGTGCCAGCAGCTTAGCGGGGGGACAGCTTAACTATGGCTACACCTTC,CASSLAGGQLNYGYTF
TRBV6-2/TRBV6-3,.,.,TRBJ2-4,TGTGCCAGCAGTGGTTTCGGAGACTCGGTTACGTACTTC,CASSGFGDSVTYF
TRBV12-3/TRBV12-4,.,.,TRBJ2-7,TGTGCCAGCAGTACCAACCTACCATCCTACGAGCAGTACTTC,CASSTNLPSYEQYF
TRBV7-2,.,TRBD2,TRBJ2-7,TGTGCCAGCAGCTCCGGACTAGCGGGGGACGAGCAGTACTTC,CASSSGLAGDEQYF
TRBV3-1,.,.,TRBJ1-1,TGTGCCAGCAGTGACAGGCTGGGGGACACTGAAGCTTTCTTT,CASSDRLGDTEAFF